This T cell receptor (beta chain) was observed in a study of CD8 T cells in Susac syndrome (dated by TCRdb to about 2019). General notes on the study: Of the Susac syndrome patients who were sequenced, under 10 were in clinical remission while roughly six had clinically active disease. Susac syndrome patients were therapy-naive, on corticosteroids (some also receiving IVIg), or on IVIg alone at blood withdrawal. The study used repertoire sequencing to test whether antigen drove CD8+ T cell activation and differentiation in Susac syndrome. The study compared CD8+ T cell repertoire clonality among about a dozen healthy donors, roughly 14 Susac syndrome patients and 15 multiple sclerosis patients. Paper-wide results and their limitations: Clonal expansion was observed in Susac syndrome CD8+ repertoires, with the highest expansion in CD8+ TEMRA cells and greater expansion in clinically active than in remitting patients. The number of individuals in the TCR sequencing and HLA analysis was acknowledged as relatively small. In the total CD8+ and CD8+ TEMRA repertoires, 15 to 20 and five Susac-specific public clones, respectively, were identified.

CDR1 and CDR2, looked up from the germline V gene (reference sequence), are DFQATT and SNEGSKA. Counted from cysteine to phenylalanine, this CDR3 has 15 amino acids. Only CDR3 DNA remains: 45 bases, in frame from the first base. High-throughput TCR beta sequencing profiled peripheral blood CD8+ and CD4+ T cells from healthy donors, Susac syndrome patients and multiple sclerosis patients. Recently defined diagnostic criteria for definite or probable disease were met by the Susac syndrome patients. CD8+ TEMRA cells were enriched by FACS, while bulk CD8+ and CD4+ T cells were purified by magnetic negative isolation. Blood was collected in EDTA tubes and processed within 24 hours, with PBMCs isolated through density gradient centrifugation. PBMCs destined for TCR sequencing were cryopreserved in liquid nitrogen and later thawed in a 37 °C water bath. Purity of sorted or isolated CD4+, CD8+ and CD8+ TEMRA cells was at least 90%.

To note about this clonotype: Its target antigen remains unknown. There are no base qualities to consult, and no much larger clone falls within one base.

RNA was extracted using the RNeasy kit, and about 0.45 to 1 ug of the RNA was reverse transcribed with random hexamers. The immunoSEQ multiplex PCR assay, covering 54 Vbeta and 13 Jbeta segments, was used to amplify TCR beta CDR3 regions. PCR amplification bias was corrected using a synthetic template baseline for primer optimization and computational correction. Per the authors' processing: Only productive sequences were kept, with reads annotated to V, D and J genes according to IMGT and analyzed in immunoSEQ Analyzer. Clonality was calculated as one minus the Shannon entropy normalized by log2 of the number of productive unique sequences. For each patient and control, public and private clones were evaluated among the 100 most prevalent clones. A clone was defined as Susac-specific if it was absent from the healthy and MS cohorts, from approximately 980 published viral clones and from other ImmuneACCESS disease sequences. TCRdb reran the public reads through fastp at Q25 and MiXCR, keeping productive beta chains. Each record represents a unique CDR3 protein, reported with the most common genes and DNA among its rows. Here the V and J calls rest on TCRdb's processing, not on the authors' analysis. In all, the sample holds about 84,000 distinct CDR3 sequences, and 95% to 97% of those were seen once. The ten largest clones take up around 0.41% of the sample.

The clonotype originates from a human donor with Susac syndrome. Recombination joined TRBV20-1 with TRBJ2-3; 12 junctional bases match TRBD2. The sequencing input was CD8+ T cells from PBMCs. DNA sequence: TGCGCCGTACCGGGACTAGCGGGCCCTTCAGATACGCAGTATTTT. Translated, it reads CAVPGLAGPSDTQYF.